This is a list of T cell receptor beta chains from one sample in a study of cytomegalovirus exposure and HLA in healthy donors. The data were produced by immunoSEQ multiplex PCR, yet TCRdb's version contains in-frame clones alone and is incomplete. This table holds more than 150,000 clones, around 80% found once. The specimen was PBMCs. These TCRs come from a woman in her 30s in good health and CMV-seronegative. CDR3s include the opening cysteine and the closing phenylalanine or tryptophan. D genes are given only for firm matches. Size values are once, few and many counts, or a class for expanded clones, and some rows have none.

J gene: TRBJ1-4; V gene: TRBV5-1; D gene: TRBD1; CDR3 length: 16; clone size: .; CDR3 protein: CASSLAGQGAREKLFF; CDR3 DNA: TGCGCCAGCAGCTTGGCGGGACAGGGGGCGCGTGAAAAACTGTTTTTT
J gene: TRBJ1-5; V gene: TRBV2; D gene: TRBD1; CDR3 length: 15; clone size: few; CDR3 protein: CASSESTGGYQPQHF; CDR3 DNA: TGTGCCAGCAGTGAATCGACAGGGGGCTATCAGCCCCAGCATTTT
J gene: TRBJ1-4; V gene: TRBV4-3; D gene: TRBD1; CDR3 length: 16; clone size: .; CDR3 protein: CASSQEGDRGQEKLFF; CDR3 DNA: TGCGCCAGCAGCCAAGAGGGAGACAGGGGGCAGGAAAAACTGTTTTTT
J gene: TRBJ2-7; V gene: TRBV9; D gene: .; CDR3 length: 15; clone size: .; CDR3 protein: CASSVEGLPIYEQYF; CDR3 DNA: TGTGCCAGCAGCGTAGAGGGACTTCCGATCTACGAGCAGTACTTC
J gene: TRBJ2-7; V gene: TRBV5-1; D gene: .; CDR3 length: 13; clone size: .; CDR3 protein: CASSLGPEDEQYF; CDR3 DNA: TGCGCCAGCAGCTTGGGACCCGAGGACGAGCAGTACTTC
J gene: TRBJ2-7; V gene: TRBV5-4; D gene: TRBD1; CDR3 length: 15; clone size: once; CDR3 protein: CASSPGTGRTYEQYF; CDR3 DNA: TGTGCCAGCAGCCCGGGGACAGGGAGAACCTACGAGCAGTACTTC
J gene: TRBJ1-5; V gene: TRBV6-6; D gene: .; CDR3 length: 13; clone size: .; CDR3 protein: CASSGRGIQPQHF; CDR3 DNA: TGTGCCAGCAGTGGGAGGGGGATTCAGCCCCAGCATTTT
J gene: TRBJ1-6; V gene: TRBV4-1; D gene: .; CDR3 length: 17; clone size: .; CDR3 protein: CASSQHSTFGTSPVRHF; CDR3 DNA: TGCGCCAGCAGCCAACATAGCACATTCGGGACAAGTCCCGTGCGCCACTTT
J gene: TRBJ1-1; V gene: TRBV21-1; D gene: .; CDR3 length: 15; clone size: once; CDR3 protein: CASSIGQGVNTEAFF; CDR3 DNA: TGTGCCAGCAGCATAGGACAGGGGGTGAACACTGAAGCTTTCTTT
J gene: TRBJ2-2; V gene: TRBV6-6; D gene: TRBD1; CDR3 length: 16; clone size: once; CDR3 protein: CASSPPGQGYTGELFF; CDR3 DNA: TGTGCCAGCAGTCCACCGGGACAGGGGTACACCGGGGAGCTGTTTTTT
J gene: TRBJ2-5; V gene: TRBV7-3; D gene: TRBD2; CDR3 length: 13; clone size: few; CDR3 protein: CASSLREGETQYF; CDR3 DNA: TGTGCCAGCAGCTTAAGGGAGGGAGAGACCCAGTACTTC
J gene: TRBJ2-7; V gene: TRBV30; D gene: .; CDR3 length: 11; clone size: .; CDR3 protein: CAAERGGEQYF; CDR3 DNA: TGTGCCGCGGAAAGGGGTGGCGAGCAGTACTTC
J gene: TRBJ2-1; V gene: TRBV9; D gene: .; CDR3 length: 14; clone size: .; CDR3 protein: CASSGGLPYNEQFF; CDR3 DNA: TGTGCCAGCAGCGGGGGACTTCCCTACAATGAGCAGTTCTTC
J gene: TRBJ2-7; V gene: TRBV12-5; D gene: .; CDR3 length: 13; clone size: .; CDR3 protein: CASGLGTYYEQYF; CDR3 DNA: TGTGCTAGTGGTTTGGGGACTTACTACGAGCAGTACTTC
J gene: TRBJ2-1; V gene: TRBV6-6; D gene: TRBD1; CDR3 length: 14; clone size: .; CDR3 protein: CASSRQGQYNEQFF; CDR3 DNA: TGTGCCAGCAGCCGACAGGGACAGTACAATGAGCAGTTCTTC
J gene: TRBJ2-5; V gene: TRBV5-1; D gene: TRBD2; CDR3 length: 16; clone size: .; CDR3 protein: CASSLWASGVQETQYF; CDR3 DNA: TGCGCCAGCAGCTTGTGGGCTAGCGGGGTACAAGAGACCCAGTACTTC
J gene: TRBJ1-6; V gene: TRBV18; D gene: TRBD1; CDR3 length: 20; clone size: .; CDR3 protein: CASSPVGTGGTDSYNSPLHF; CDR3 DNA: TGTGCCAGCTCACCGGTCGGGACAGGGGGGACCGACTCCTATAATTCACCCCTCCACTTT
J gene: TRBJ2-1; V gene: TRBV6-6; D gene: .; CDR3 length: 15; clone size: .; CDR3 protein: CASSYSVSPGNEQFF; CDR3 DNA: TGTGCCAGCAGTTACTCGGTGTCCCCGGGCAATGAGCAGTTCTTC
J gene: TRBJ2-5; V gene: TRBV7-8; D gene: TRBD2; CDR3 length: 14; clone size: once; CDR3 protein: CASSPSGGTETQYF; CDR3 DNA: TGTGCCAGCAGCCCGAGCGGGGGGACGGAGACCCAGTACTTC
J gene: TRBJ2-7; V gene: TRBV27; D gene: .; CDR3 length: 15; clone size: .; CDR3 protein: CASSTRGIGSYEQYF; CDR3 DNA: TGTGCCAGCAGCACGCGGGGAATAGGCTCCTACGAGCAGTACTTC
J gene: TRBJ2-2; V gene: TRBV14; D gene: TRBD1; CDR3 length: 15; clone size: .; CDR3 protein: CASSHGQGAIGELFF; CDR3 DNA: TGTGCCAGCAGTCACGGACAGGGGGCGATCGGGGAGCTGTTTTTT
J gene: TRBJ1-1; V gene: TRBV29-1; D gene: .; CDR3 length: 16; clone size: .; CDR3 protein: CSVGGGAARMNTEAFF; CDR3 DNA: TGCAGCGTTGGCGGGGGGGCGGCCCGTATGAACACTGAAGCTTTCTTT
J gene: TRBJ2-5; V gene: TRBV9; D gene: .; CDR3 length: 13; clone size: .; CDR3 protein: CASSVNGEETQYF; CDR3 DNA: TGTGCCAGCAGCGTCAATGGGGAGGAGACCCAGTACTTC